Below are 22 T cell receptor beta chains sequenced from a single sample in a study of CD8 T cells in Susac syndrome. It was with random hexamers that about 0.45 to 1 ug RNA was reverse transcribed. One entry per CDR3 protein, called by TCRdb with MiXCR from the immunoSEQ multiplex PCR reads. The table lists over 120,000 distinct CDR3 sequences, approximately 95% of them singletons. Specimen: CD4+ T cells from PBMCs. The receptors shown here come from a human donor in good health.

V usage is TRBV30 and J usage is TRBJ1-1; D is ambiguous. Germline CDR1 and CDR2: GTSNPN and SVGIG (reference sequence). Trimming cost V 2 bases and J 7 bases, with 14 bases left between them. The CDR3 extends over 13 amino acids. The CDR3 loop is CAWSLTRAGEAFF. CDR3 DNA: TGTGCCTGGAGTCTGACCCGGGCTGGTGAAGCTTTCTTT. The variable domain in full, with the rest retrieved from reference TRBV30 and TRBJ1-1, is SQTIHQWPATLVQPVGSPLSLECTVEGTSNPNLYWYRQAAGRGLQLLFYSVGIGQISSEVPQNLSASRPQDRQFILSSKKLLLSDSGFYLCAWSLTRAGEAFFGQGTRLTVV.

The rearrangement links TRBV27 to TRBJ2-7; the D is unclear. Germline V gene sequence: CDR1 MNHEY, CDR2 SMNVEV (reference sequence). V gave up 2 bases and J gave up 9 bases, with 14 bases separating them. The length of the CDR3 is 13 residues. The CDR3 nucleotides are TGTGCCAGCAGTTTACCGACACGAATCGTGCAGTACTTC. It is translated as CASSLPTRIVQYF.

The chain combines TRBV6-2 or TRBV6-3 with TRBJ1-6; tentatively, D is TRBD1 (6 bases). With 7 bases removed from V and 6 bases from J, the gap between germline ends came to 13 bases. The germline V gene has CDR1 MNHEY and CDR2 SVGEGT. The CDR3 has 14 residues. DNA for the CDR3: TGTGCCAGCAAGACGGGACATCTTAATTCACCCCTCCACTTT. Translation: CASKTGHLNSPLHF.

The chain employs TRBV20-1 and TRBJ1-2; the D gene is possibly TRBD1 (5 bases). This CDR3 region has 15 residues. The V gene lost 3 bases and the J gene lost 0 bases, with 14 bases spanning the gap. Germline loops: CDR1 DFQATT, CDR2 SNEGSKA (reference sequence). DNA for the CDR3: TGCAGTGCTAGGCCGACAGTGGGAGCTAACTATGGCTACACCTTC. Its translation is CSARPTVGANYGYTF.

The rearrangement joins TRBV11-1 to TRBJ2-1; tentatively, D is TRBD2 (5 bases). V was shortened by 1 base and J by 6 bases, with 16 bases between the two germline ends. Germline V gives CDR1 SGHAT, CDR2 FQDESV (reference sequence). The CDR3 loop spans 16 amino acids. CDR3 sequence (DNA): TGTGCCAGCAGCTTAGGATCGAGAGGGCCGGTCAATGAGCAGTTCTTC. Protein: CASSLGSRGPVNEQFF.

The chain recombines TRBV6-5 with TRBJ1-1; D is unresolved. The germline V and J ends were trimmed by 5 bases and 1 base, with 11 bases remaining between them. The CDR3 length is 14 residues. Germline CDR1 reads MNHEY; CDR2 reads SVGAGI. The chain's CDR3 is CASSVTESNTEAFF. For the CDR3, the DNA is TGTGCCAGCAGTGTCACTGAATCGAACACTGAAGCTTTCTTT.

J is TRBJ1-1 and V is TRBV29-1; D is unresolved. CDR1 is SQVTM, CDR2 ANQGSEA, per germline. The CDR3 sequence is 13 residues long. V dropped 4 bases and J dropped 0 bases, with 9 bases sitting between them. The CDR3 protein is CSVAQIMNTEAFF. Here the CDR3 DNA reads TGCAGCGTTGCTCAGATCATGAACACTGAAGCTTTCTTT.

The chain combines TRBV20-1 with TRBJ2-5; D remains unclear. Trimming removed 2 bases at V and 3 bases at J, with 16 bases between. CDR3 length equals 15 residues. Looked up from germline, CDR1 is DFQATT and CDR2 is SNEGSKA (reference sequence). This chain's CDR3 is CSARRPTGQEETQYF. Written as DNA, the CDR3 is TGCAGTGCTAGACGTCCCACCGGCCAAGAAGAGACCCAGTACTTC.

The CDR3 coding sequence is TGTGCCATCAAAGGGACGGCCTCCTACGAGCAGTACTTC. Translating gives CAIKGTASYEQYF. This chain uses TRBV10-3 with TRBJ2-7; the D call may be TRBD1 or TRBD2 (5 bases each). Trimming shortened V by 7 bases and J by 0 bases, and 10 bases separated the two germline ends. Germline CDR1 is ENHRY and CDR2 is SYGVKD. This CDR3 is built from 13 residues.

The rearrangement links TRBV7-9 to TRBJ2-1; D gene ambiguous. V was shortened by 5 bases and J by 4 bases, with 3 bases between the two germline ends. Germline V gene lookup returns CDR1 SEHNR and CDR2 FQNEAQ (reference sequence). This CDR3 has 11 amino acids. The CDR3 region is CASSPYNEQFF. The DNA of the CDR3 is TGTGCCAGCAGCCCTTACAATGAGCAGTTCTTC.

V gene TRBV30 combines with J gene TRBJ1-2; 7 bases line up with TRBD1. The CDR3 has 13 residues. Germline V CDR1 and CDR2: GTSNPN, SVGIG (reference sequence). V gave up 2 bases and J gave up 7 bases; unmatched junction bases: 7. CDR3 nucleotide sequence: TGTGCCTGGAGTCCAGACAGGGAGGCTGGCTACACCTTC. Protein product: CAWSPDREAGYTF.

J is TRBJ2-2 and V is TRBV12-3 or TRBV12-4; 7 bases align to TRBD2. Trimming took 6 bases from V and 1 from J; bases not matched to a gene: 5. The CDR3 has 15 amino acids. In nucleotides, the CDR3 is TGTGCCAGCAGCCGAGCGGGGCTGAACACCGGGGAGCTGTTTTTT. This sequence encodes CASSRAGLNTGELFF.

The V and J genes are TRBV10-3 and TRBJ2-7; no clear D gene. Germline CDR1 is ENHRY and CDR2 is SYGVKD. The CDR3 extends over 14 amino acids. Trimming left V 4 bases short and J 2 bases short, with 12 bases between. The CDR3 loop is CAISVVTDAYEQYF. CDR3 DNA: TGTGCCATCAGTGTGGTTACTGATGCCTACGAGCAGTACTTC.

The CDR3 region has the DNA TGTGCCAGCAGCGTCATGCGGGGCGGCACAGATACGCAGTATTTT. Protein product: CASSVMRGGTDTQYF. The V gene is TRBV9, the J gene TRBJ2-3; the D gene is possibly TRBD2 (6 bases). Per the germline V gene, CDR1 is SGDLS and CDR2 is YYNGEE. This CDR3 is built from 15 residues. V lost 2 bases, J lost 1 base, and 11 bases lay in between.

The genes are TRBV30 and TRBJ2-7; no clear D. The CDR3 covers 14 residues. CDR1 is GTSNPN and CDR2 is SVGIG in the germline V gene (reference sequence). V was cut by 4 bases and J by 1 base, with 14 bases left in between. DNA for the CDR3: TGTGCCTGGACCAACCCCGCCAGGTCCTACGAGCAGTACTTC. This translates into CAWTNPARSYEQYF.

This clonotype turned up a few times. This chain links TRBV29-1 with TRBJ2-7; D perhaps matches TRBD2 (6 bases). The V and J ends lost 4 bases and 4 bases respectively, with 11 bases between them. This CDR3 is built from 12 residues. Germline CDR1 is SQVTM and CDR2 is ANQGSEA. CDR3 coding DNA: TGCAGCGTTGTGACTGGGGGGTACGAGCAGTACTTC. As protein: CSVVTGGYEQYF.

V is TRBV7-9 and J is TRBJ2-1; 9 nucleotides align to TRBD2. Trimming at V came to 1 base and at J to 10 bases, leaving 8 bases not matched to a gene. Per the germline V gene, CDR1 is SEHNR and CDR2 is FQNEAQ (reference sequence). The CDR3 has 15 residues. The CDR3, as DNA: TGTGCCAGCAGCTTAGGGTTAGCGGGAGTAGTCGAGCAGTTCTTC. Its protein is CASSLGLAGVVEQFF.

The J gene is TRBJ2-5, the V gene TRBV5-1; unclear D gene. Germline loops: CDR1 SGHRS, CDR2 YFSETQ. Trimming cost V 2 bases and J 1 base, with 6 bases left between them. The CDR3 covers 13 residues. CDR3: CASSFQTQETQYF. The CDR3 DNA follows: TGCGCCAGCAGCTTCCAGACCCAAGAGACCCAGTACTTC.

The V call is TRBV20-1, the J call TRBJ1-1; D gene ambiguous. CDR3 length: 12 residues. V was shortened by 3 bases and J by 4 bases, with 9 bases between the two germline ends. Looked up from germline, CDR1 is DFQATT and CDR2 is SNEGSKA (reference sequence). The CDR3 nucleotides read TGCAGTGCTAGGACGAGCGGCACTGAAGCTTTCTTT. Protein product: CSARTSGTEAFF.

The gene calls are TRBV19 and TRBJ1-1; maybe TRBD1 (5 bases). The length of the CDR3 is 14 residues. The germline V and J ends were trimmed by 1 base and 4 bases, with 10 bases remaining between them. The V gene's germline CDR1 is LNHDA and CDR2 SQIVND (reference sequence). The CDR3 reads CASSIARGGTEAFF. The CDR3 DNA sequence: TGTGCCAGTAGTATAGCCCGGGGGGGCACTGAAGCTTTCTTT.

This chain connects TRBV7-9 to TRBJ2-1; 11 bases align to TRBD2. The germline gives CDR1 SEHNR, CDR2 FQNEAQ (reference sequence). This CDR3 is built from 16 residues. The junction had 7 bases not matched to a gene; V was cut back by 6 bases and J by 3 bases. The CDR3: CASSHTGLAVYNEQFF. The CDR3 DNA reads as TGTGCCAGCAGTCATACGGGACTAGCGGTCTACAATGAGCAGTTCTTC. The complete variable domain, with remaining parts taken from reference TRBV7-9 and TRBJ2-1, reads DTGVSQNPRHKITKRGQNVTFRCDPISEHNRLYWYRQTLGQGPEFLTYFQNEAQLEKSRLLSDRFSAERPKGSFSTLEIQRTEQGDSAMYLCASSHTGLAVYNEQFFGPGTRLTVL.

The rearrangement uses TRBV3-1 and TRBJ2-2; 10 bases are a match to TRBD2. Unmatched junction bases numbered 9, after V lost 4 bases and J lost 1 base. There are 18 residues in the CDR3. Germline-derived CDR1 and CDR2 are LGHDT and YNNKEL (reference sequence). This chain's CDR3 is CASSRNVRLAGNTGELFF. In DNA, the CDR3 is TGTGCCAGCAGCCGAAACGTTCGACTAGCGGGGAACACCGGGGAGCTGTTTTTT. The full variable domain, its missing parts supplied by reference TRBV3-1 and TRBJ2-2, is DTAVSQTPKYLVTQMGNDKSIKCEQNLGHDTMYWYKQDSKKFLKIMFSYNNKELIINETVPNRFSPKSPDKAHLNLHINSLELGDSAVYFCASSRNVRLAGNTGELFFGEGSRLTVL.